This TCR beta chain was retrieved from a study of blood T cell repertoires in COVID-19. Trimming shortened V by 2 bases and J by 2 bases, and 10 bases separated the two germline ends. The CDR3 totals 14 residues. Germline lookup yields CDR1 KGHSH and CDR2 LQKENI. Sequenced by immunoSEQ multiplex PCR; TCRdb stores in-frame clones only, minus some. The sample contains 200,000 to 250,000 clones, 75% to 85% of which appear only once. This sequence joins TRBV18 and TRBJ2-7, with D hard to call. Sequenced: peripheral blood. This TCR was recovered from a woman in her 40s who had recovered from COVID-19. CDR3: CASSPMRNTYEQYF. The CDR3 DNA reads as TGTGCCAGCTCACCAATGAGGAATACCTACGAGCAGTACTTC.